The clone carrying this T cell receptor beta chain has a count of ten or more. The data stem from a study of shared clonotypes between healthy human individuals. The overall study: Each donor's CD4 naive and CD4 memory cells filled three plates apiece, CD8 naive two, and CD8 memory one.

CDR3 size: 13 residues. The germline V gene has CDR1 GTSNPN and CDR2 SVGIG (reference sequence). V lost 5 bases and J lost 4, with 14 bases in between. It was at deep level that the assay was run. Per the original methods: Filtering differed, since immunoSEQ gave only junction sequences and no quality scores. The table came from immunoSEQ multiplex PCR; TCRdb's copy has only in-frame clones and leaves some out. The V and J calls and clone size come from that table; D and trimming were worked out from the DNA. Altogether fewer than 1.4 million clones are present, 78% being singletons, with the ten largest covering more than 0.55%.

The genes are TRBV30 and TRBJ1-1; D gene unclear. This receptor was obtained from a man aged 18 to 35 in good health. Some clones in this sample may be carry-over from other donors' samples. Source material: memory CD4+ T cells from PBMCs. Subset meaning: CD45RA-negative fraction. The CDR3 nucleotides are TGTGCCTGGTTCGGGAGTCGGGGCACTGAAGCTTTCTTT. As protein: CAWFGSRGTEAFF.